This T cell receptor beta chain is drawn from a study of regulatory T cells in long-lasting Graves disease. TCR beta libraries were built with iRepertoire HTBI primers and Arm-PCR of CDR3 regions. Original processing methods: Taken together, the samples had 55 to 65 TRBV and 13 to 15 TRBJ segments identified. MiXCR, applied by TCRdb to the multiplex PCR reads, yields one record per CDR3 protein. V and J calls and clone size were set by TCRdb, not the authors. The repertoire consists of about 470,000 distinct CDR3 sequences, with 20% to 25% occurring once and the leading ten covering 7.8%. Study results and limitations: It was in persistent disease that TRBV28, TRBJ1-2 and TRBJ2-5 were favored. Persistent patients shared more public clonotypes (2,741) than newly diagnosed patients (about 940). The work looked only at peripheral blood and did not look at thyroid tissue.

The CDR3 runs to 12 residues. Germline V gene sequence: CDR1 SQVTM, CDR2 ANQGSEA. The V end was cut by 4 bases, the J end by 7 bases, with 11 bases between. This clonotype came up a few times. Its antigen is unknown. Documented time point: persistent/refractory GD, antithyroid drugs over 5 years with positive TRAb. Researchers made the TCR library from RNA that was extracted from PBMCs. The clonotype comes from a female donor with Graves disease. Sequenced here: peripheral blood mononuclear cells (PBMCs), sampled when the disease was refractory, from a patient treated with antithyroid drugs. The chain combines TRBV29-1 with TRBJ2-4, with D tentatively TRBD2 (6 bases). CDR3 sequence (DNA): TGCAGCGTTGGGTATGGAGGGAACATTCAGTACTTC. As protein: CSVGYGGNIQYF.